This TCR beta chain came from a study of Ad26.COV2.S vaccination and SARS-CoV-2 variants. Regarding the study as a whole: Whether participants received vaccine or placebo, their non-spike TCR breadth was similar.

The J segment lost 5 bases and the V segment lost 0 bases, leaving 4 bases of the junction unmatched. CDR1 and CDR2 from the germline V gene are SGHRS and YFSETQ. There are 14 residues in the CDR3. Sample treatment: some 20 received Ad26.COV2.S at low or high dose, single or two shots; roughly 5 received placebo; per-sample allocation not given. On day 63 after the first injection, vaccine and placebo recipients gave samples. A remark on this clone: Its target is unknown.

The data were produced by immunoSEQ multiplex PCR, yet TCRdb's version contains in-frame clones alone and is incomplete. The table includes 350,000 to 400,000 clones, about 88% detected once. The sequenced sample was peripheral blood, obtained in a trial of Ad26.COV2.S vaccine versus placebo. This clonotype was obtained from a person between 18 and 65 years old who received the Ad26.COV2.S COVID-19 vaccine or a placebo. V usage is TRBV5-1 and J usage is TRBJ2-5, with 7 positions matching TRBD2. Written as DNA, the CDR3 is TGCGCCAGCAGCTTGGGTGGCGGGGGTGAGACCCAGTACTTC. Protein sequence: CASSLGGGGETQYF.